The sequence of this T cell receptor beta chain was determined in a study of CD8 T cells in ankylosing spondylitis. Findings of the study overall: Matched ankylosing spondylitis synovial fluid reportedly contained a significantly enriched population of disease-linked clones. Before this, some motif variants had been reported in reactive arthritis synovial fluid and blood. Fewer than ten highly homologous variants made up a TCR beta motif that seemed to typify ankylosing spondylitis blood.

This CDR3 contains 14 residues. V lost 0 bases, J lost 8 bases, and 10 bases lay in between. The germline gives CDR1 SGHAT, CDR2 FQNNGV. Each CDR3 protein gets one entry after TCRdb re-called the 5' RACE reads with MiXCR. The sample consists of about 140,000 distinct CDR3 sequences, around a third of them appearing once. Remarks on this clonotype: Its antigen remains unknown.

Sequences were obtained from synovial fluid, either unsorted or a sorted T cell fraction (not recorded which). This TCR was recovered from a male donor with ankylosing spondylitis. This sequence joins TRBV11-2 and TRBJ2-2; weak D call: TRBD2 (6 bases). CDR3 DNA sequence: TGTGCCAGCAGCTTAGACGGGGACTTGGGGGAGCTGTTTTTT. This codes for CASSLDGDLGELFF.